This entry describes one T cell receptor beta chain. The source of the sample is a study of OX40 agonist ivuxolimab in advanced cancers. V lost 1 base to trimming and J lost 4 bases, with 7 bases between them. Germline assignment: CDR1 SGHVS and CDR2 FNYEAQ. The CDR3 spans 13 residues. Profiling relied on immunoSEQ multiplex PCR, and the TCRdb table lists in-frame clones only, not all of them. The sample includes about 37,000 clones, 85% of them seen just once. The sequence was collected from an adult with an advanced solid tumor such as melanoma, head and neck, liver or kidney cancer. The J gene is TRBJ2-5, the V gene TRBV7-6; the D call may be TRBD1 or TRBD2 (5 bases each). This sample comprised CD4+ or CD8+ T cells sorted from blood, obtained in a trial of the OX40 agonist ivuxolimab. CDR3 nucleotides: TGTGCCAGCAGCTTAGTTGGGGGAGAGACCCAGTACTTC. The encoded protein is CASSLVGGETQYF.